Listed below are T cell receptor beta chains from one sample, sequenced in a study of molecular identifiers for immune sequencing clone quantification. In TCRdb, the PCR reads were re-called with MiXCR into one record per CDR3 protein. The sample lists 60,000 to 70,000 distinct CDR3 sequences, 15% to 20% occurring once. What was sequenced was naive CD8+ T cells from blood, with Jurkat cell RNA spiked in. These receptors came from a human donor in good health. Some libraries in this study had Jurkat cell RNA spiked in. The CDR3 runs from the conserved cysteine through the conserved F or W. Each record gives: CDR3 DNA, CDR3 protein, clone size, D gene, V gene, J gene. The D gene is left open where the match is weak. The size field is filled for only some rows; it gives once, few, many or a size class.

CDR3 DNA: TGCAGCGTTGTCCGTACGAGCACCAGGGAGCTGTTTTTT
CDR3 protein: CSVVRTSTRELFF
clone size: -
D gene: -
V gene: TRBV29-1
J gene: TRBJ2-2

CDR3 DNA: TGCGCCAGCAGTGAGACGCCCTACAATGAGCAGTTCTTC
CDR3 protein: CASSETPYNEQFF
clone size: many
D gene: -
V gene: TRBV10-2
J gene: TRBJ2-1

CDR3 DNA: TGTGCCAGCAGCTCCTCAACTGAAGGACTAGCGGGTCTCTACGAGCAGTACTTC
CDR3 protein: CASSSSTEGLAGLYEQYF
clone size: -
D gene: TRBD2
V gene: TRBV13
J gene: TRBJ2-7

CDR3 DNA: TGTGCCAGCAGCCAAGAAATCCGGGAGTTGGGGGAGACCCAGTACTTC
CDR3 protein: CASSQEIRELGETQYF
clone size: few
D gene: -
V gene: TRBV4-2
J gene: TRBJ2-5

CDR3 DNA: TGTGCCAGCAGTGATGGTACTACTAGCACAGATACGCAGTATTTT
CDR3 protein: CASSDGTTSTDTQYF
clone size: many
D gene: -
V gene: TRBV2
J gene: TRBJ2-3

CDR3 DNA: TGTGCCAGCAGCCCGTTACAGGGGGCGGACACTGAAGCTTTCTTT
CDR3 protein: CASSPLQGADTEAFF
clone size: few
D gene: TRBD1
V gene: TRBV11-2
J gene: TRBJ1-1

CDR3 DNA: TGTGCCAGCAGCTTAGCCCCAGGGGTTACTAGCGGCAATGAGCAGTTCTTC
CDR3 protein: CASSLAPGVTSGNEQFF
clone size: many
D gene: TRBD2
V gene: TRBV11-2
J gene: TRBJ2-1

CDR3 DNA: TGTGCCACCAGCACAGGGCGGGGGTCAGATACGCAGTATTTT
CDR3 protein: CATSTGRGSDTQYF
clone size: many
D gene: TRBD2
V gene: TRBV15
J gene: TRBJ2-3

CDR3 DNA: TGCGCCAGCAGCCTCCTAGCGGGAGATAATGAGCAGTTCTTC
CDR3 protein: CASSLLAGDNEQFF
clone size: many
D gene: TRBD2
V gene: TRBV4-1
J gene: TRBJ2-1

CDR3 DNA: TGTGCCAGCAGTCCACACTACGATCTCCCCGTTGATAATCATAGGACCGGGGAGCTGTTTTTT
CDR3 protein: CASSPHYDLPVDNHRTGELFF
clone size: many
D gene: -
V gene: TRBV12-3/TRBV12-4
J gene: TRBJ2-2

CDR3 DNA: TGTGCCAGCAGCTCATCAGCGGGCCCCCCTTACGAGCAGTACTTC
CDR3 protein: CASSSSAGPPYEQYF
clone size: many
D gene: -
V gene: TRBV7-2
J gene: TRBJ2-7

CDR3 DNA: TGTGCCAGCAGTCCCCCTCTACTAGCGGGACACCTTAGGTGGCAGTTCTTC
CDR3 protein: CASSPPLLAGHLRWQFF
clone size: -
D gene: TRBD2
V gene: TRBV6-2/TRBV6-3
J gene: TRBJ2-1